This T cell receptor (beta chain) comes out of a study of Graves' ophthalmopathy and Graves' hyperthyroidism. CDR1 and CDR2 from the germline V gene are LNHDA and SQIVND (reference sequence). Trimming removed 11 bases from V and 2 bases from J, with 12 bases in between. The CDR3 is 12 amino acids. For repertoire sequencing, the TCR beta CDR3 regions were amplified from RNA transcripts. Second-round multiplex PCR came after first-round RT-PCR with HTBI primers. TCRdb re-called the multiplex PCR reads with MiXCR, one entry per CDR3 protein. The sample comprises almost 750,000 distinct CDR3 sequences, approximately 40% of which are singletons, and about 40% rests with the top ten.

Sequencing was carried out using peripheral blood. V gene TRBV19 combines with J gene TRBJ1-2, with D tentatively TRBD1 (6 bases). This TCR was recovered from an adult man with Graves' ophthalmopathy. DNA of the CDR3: TGTGCCGTCGGAAGGGGGAACTATGGCTACACCTTC. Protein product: CAVGRGNYGYTF.